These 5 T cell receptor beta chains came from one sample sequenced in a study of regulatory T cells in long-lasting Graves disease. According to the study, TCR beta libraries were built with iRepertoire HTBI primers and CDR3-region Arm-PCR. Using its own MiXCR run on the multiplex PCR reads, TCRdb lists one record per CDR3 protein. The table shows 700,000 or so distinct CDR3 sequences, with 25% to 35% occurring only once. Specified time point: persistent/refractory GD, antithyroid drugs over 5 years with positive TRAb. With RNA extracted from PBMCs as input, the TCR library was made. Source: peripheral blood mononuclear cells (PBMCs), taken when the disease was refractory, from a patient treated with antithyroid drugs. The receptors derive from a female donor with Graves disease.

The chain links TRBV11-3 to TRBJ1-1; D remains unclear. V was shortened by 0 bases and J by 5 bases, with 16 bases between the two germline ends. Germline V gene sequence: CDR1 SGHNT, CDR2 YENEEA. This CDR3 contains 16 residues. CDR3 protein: CASSLDGGSRGTEAFF. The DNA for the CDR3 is TGTGCCAGCAGCTTAGACGGCGGCAGCCGAGGGACTGAAGCTTTCTTT.

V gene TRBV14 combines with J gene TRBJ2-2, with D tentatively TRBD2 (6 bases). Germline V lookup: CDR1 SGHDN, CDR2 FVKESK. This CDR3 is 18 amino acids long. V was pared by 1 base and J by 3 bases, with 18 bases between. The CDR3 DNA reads TGTGCCAGCAGCCAAGCCCGCCCTATAGGAGGGGACACCGGGGAGCTGTTTTTT. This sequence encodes CASSQARPIGGDTGELFF.

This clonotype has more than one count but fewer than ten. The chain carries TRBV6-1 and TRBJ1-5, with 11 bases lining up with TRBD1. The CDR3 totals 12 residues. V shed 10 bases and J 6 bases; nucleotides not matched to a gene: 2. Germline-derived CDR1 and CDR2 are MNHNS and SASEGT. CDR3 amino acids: CATGQGAQPQHF. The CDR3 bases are TGTGCCACCGGACAGGGGGCTCAGCCCCAGCATTTT.

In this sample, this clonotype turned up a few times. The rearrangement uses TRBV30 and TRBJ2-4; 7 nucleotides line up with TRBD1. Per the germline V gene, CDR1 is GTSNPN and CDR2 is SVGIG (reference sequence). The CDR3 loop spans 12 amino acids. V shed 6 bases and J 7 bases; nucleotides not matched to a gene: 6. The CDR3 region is CACHRGPNIQYF. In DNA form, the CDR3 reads TGTGCCTGCCACAGGGGTCCGAACATTCAGTACTTC.

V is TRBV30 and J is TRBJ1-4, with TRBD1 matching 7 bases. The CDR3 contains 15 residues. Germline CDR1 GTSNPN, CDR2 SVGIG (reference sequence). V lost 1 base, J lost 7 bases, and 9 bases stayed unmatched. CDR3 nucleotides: TGTGCCTGGAGTGCCTACAGGGGAGGGGGTGAAAAACTGTTTTTT. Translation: CAWSAYRGGGEKLFF.